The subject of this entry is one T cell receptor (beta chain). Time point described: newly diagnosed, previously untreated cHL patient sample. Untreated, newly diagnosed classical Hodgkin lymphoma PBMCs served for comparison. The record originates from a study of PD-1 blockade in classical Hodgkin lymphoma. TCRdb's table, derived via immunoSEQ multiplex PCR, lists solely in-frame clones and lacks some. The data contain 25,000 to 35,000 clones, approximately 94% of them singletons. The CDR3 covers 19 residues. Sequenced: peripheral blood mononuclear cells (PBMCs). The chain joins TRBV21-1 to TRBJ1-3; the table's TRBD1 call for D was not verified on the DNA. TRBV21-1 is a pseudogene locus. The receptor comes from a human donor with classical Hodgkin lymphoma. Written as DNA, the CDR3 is TGTGCCAGCAGCAAAGCGTGGACAGGGTCGCTAGGCTCTGGAAACACCATATATTTT. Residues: CASSKAWTGSLGSGNTIYF.